The present T cell receptor (beta chain) was sequenced within a study of T-cell reconstitution after alpha-beta-depleted transplantation in children. Broader study findings: About two months after transplant, alpha-beta T cells reportedly came from several hundred expanded graft clones.

To note about this clonotype: Antigen unknown.

CDR1 is MNHNS, CDR2 SASEGT, per germline. The CDR3 extends over 14 amino acids. V lost 6 bases, J lost 1 base, and 12 bases lay in between. TCRbeta library construction was performed incorporating unique molecular identifiers. TCRdb redid the calling of the PCR reads with MiXCR, one entry per CDR3 protein. This sample carries 29,000 or so distinct CDR3 sequences, roughly 6% of them seen once, and the ten largest clones take approximately 7%. This TCR derives from a male patient between 10 and 17 years old who had a stem cell transplant for acute myeloid leukemia, so the T cells may come from the graft donor. This chain joins TRBV6-1 and TRBJ1-1, with D possibly being TRBD1 (5 bases). Sample: PBMCs, mostly from graft donor cells, taken 180 days after TCRalphabeta/CD19-depleted stem cell transplant. CDR3 nucleotides: TGTGCCAGCAGGAGATCCGACAGGAACACTGAAGCTTTCTTT. Residues: CASRRSDRNTEAFF.